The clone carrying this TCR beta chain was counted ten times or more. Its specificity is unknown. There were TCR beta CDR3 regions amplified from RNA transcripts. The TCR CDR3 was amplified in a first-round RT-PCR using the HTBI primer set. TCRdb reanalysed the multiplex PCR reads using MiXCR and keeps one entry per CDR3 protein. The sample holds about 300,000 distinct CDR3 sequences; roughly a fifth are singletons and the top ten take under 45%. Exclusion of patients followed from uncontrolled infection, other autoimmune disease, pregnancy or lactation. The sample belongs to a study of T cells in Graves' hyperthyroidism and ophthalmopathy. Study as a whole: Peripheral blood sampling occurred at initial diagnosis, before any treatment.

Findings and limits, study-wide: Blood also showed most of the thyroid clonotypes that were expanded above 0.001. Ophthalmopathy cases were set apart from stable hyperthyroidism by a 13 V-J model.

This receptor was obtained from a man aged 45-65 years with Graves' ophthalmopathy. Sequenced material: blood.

The CDR3 coding sequence is TGCAGTGCCTTGGGGCTAGCGGCCGGGGGTGGAGATACGCAGTATTTT. The encoded protein is CSALGLAAGGGDTQYF. This chain connects TRBV20-1 to TRBJ2-3; 7 bases agree with TRBD2. V trimming: 6 bases; J trimming: 5 bases; junction bases outside the gene matches: 17. CDR1 is DFQATT, CDR2 SNEGSKA, per germline (reference sequence). The length of the CDR3 is 16 residues.